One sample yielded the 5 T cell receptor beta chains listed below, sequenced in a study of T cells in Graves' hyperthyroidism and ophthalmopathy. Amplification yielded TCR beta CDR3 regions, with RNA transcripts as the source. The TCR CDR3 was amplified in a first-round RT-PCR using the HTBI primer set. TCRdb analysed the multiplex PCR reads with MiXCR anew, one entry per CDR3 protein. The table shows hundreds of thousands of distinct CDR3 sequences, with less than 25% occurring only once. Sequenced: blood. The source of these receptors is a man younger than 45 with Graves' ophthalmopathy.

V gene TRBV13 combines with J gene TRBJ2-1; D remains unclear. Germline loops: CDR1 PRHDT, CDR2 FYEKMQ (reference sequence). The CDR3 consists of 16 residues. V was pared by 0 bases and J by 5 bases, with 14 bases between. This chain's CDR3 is CASSLGLGSPHNEQFF. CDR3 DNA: TGTGCCAGCAGCTTAGGCCTCGGCTCCCCACACAATGAGCAGTTCTTC.

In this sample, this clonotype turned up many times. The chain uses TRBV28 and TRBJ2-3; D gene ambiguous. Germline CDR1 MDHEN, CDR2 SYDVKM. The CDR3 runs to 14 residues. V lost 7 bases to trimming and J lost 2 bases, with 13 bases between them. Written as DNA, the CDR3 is TGTGCCAGCACCACGACGACATACACAGATACGCAGTATTTT. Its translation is CASTTTTYTDTQYF. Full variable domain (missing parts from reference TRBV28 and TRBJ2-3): DVKVTQSSRYLVKRTGEKVFLECVQDMDHENMFWYRQDPGLGLRLIYFSYDVKMKEKGDIPEGYSVSREKKERFSLILESASTNQTSMYLCASTTTTYTDTQYFGPGTRLTVL.

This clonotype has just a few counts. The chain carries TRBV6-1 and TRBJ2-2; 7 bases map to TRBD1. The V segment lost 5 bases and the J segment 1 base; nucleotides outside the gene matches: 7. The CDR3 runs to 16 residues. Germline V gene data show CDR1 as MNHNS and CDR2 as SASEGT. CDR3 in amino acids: CASSFRGRRNTGELFF. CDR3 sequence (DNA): TGTGCCAGCAGTTTTAGGGGGCGGAGGAACACCGGGGAGCTGTTTTTT.

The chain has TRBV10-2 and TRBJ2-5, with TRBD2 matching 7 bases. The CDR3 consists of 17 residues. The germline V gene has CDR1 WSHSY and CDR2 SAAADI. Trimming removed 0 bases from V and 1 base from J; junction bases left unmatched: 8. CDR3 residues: CASSESPGTTSQETQYF. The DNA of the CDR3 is TGCGCCAGCAGTGAGTCACCCGGGACTACCAGCCAAGAGACCCAGTACTTC.

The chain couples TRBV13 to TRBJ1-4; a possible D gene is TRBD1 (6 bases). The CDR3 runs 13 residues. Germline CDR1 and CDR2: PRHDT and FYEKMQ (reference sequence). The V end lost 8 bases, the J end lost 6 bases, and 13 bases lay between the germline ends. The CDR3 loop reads CASDTGTDEKLFF. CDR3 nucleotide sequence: TGTGCCAGCGATACAGGGACCGATGAAAAACTGTTTTTT.